This T cell receptor (beta chain) was identified in a study of CXCR3-negative and CXCR3-positive naive CD8 T cells. The TRB cDNA libraries were prepared by 5' RACE with UMI labels. Using the 5' RACE reads, TCRdb records one entry per CDR3 protein without DNA. The sample holds about 50,000 distinct CDR3 sequences. The CDR3 is 14 residues long. Germline assignment: CDR1 SNHLY and CDR2 FYNNEI. Points from the study as a whole: Higher TRB CDR3 hydrophobicity marked CXCR3-positive naive cells relative to CXCR3-negative naive cells.

For this clonotype: Its antigen remains unknown.

Naive cells were sorted as CD45RO-, CCR7+, CD27+ and CD95-. This receptor was obtained from a human donor in good health. Some clones in this sample may be carry-over from other donors' samples. J is TRBJ2-1 and V is TRBV2; TCRdb's D call of TRBD2 is untestable without DNA. Sequencing was done on a sample of naive CXCR3+ CD8+ T cells from blood. The sample's subset: CD45RO-CCR7+CD27+CD95- naive CD8+ T cells expressing CXCR3 (TNR3+). The CDR3 region is CANYRDDGWSEQFF.